This TCR beta chain was captured by sequencing in a study of control samples from healthy donors and cancer patients. Measured with immunoSEQ multiplex PCR; TCRdb has only the in-frame clones, and not every one. Here the sample spans roughly 83,000 clones, roughly four fifths being singletons. CDR3 length equals 11 residues. Trimming cost V 5 bases and J 6 bases, with 5 bases left between them. Germline CDR1 SEHNR, CDR2 FQNEAQ (reference sequence). This chain links TRBV7-9 with TRBJ2-4; D remains ambiguous. This TCR was recovered from a woman aged 55-69 years in good health. Sequencing was done on a sample of blood. CDR3 sequence reads: CASSAGNIQYF. CDR3 nucleotides: TGTGCCAGCAGCGCCGGAAACATTCAGTACTTC.